A single TCR beta chain is shown here with its context. The sample originates from a study of control samples from healthy donors and cancer patients. V was trimmed by 4 bases and J by 7 bases, leaving 11 bases between them. The CDR3 consists of 13 residues. The germline V gene encodes CDR1 MNHEY and CDR2 SMNVEV (reference sequence). Method: immunoSEQ multiplex PCR; TCRdb's copy keeps in-frame clones and lacks some. The table has 150,000 to 200,000 clones, roughly 94% seen once. Material for sequencing was blood. The chain recombines TRBV27 with TRBJ1-5, with D uncertain. The clonotype originates from a woman under 30 in good health. CDR3 DNA: TGTGCCAGCAGTTATACCATAGAGCAGCCCCAGCATTTT. This sequence encodes CASSYTIEQPQHF.